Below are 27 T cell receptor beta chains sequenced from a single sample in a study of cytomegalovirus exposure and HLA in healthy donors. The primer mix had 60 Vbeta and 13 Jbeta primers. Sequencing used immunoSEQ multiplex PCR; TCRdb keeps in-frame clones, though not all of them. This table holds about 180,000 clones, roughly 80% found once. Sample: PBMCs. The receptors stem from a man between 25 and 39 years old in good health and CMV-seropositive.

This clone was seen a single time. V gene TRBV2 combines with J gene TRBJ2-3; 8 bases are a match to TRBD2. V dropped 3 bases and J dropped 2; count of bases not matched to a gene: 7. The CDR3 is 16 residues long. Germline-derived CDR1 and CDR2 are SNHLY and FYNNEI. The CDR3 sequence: CASSETAGGLTDTQYF. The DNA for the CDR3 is TGTGCCAGCAGTGAGACGGCGGGAGGACTCACAGATACGCAGTATTTT.

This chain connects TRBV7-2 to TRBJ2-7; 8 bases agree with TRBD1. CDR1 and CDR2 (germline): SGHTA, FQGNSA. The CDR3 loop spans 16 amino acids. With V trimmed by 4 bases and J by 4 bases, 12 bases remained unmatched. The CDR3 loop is CASSSPNQGAGYEQYF. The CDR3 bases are TGTGCCAGCAGCTCGCCGAACCAGGGGGCGGGGTACGAGCAGTACTTC.

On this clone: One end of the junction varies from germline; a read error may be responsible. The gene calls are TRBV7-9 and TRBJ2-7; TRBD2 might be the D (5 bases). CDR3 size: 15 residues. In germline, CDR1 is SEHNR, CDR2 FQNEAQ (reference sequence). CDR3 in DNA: TGTTCCAGCAGCTTAAGCGCCACCGGGGCCTACGAGCAGTACTTC. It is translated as CSSSLSATGAYEQYF.

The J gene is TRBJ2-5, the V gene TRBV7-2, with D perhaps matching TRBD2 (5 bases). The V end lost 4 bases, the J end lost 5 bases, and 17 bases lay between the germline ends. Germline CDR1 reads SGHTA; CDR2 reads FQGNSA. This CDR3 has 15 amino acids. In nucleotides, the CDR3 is TGTGCCAGCAGCTCTGGACTCGACCTATCCGAGACCCAGTACTTC. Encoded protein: CASSSGLDLSETQYF.

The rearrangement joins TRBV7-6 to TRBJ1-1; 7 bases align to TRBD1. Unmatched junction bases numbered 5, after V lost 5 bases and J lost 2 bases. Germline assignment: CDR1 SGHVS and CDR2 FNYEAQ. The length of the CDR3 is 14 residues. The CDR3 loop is CASSGGQPNTEAFF. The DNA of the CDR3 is TGTGCCAGCAGCGGGGGACAGCCAAACACTGAAGCTTTCTTT.

The CDR3 reads CASSGNYNEQFF. As DNA, the CDR3 is TGTGCCAGTAGCGGGAATTACAATGAGCAGTTCTTC. This chain joins TRBV19 and TRBJ2-1; tentative D call: TRBD2 (5 bases). The V and J ends lost 6 bases and 4 bases respectively, with 7 bases between them. Germline V gene sequence: CDR1 LNHDA, CDR2 SQIVND (reference sequence). The CDR3 sequence is 12 residues long.

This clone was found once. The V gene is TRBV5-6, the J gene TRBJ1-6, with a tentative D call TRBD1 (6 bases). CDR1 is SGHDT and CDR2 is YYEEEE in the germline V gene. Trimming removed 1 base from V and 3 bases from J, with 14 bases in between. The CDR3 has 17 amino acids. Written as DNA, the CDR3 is TGTGCCAGCAGCTTGACCGGGGGGCCTGACTATAATTCACCCCTCCACTTT. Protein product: CASSLTGGPDYNSPLHF. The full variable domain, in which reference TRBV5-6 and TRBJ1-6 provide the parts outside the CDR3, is DAGVTQSPTHLIKTRGQQVTLRCSPKSGHDTVSWYQQALGQGPQFIFQYYEEEERQRGNFPDRFSGHQFPNYSSELNVNALLLGDSALYLCASSLTGGPDYNSPLHFGNGTRLTVT.

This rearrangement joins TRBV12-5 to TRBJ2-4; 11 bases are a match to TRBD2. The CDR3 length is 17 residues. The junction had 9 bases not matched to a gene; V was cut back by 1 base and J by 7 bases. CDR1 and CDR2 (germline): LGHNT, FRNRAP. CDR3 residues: CASGLGLAGGSGNIQYF. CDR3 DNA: TGTGCTAGTGGTTTGGGGCTAGCGGGGGGAAGCGGGAACATTCAGTACTTC.

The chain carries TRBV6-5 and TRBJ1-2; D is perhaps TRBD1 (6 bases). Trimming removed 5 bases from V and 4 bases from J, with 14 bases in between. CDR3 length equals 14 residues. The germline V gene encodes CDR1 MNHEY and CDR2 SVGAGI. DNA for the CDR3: TGTGCCAGCAGTAAGGCAGGGGTTTCCTATGGCTACACCTTC. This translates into CASSKAGVSYGYTF.

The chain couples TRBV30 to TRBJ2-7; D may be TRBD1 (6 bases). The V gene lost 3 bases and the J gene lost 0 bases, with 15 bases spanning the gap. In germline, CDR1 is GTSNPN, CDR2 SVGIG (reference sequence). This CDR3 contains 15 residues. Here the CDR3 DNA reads TGTGCCTGGAGCCGTGACAGGTACAGCTCCTACGAGCAGTACTTC. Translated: CAWSRDRYSSYEQYF.

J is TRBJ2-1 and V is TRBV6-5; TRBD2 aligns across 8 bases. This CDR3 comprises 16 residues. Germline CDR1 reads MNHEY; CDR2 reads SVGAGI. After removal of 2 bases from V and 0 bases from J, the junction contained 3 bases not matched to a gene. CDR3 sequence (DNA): TGTGCCAGCAGTTACCGGGCGGGAGGCTCCTACAATGAGCAGTTCTTC. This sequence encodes CASSYRAGGSYNEQFF.

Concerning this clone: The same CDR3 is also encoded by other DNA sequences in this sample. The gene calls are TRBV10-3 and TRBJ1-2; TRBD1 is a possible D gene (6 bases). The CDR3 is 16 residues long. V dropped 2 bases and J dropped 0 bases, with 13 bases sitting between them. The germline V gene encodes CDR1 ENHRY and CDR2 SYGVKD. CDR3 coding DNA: TGTGCCATCAGTGAGAGTCCTGGGGGCTCTAACTATGGCTACACCTTC. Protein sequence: CAISESPGGSNYGYTF.

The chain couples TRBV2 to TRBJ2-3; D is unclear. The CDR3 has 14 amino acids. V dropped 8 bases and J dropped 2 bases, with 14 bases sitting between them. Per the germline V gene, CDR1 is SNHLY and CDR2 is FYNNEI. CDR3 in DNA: TGTGCCAGCCGACTCAAGCCCTACACAGATACGCAGTATTTT. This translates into CASRLKPYTDTQYF.

The CDR3 coding sequence is TGTGCCAGCAGCCCCCGGACTAGCGGTAGCTCCTACGAGCAGTACTTC. It codes for CASSPRTSGSSYEQYF. This chain links TRBV7-8 with TRBJ2-7; 10 nucleotides line up with TRBD2. With 5 bases clipped from V and 0 bases from J, the junction kept 7 bases outside the gene matches. The CDR3 has 16 amino acids. The germline CDR1 and CDR2 sequences are SGHVS and FQNEAQ.

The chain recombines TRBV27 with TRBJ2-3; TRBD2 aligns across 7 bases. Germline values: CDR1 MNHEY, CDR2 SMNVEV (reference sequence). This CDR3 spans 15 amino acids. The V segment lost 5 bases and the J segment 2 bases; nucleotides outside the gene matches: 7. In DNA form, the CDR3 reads TGTGCCAGCAGTGGGGGGGGGACCTACACAGATACGCAGTATTTT. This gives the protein CASSGGGTYTDTQYF.

The CDR3 reads CASSVDSGGPLYEQYF. CDR3 bases: TGTGCCAGCAGCGTAGATAGCGGGGGGCCCCTCTACGAGCAGTACTTC. V gene TRBV9 combines with J gene TRBJ2-7, with 10 bases aligning to TRBD2. The CDR3 is 16 amino acids. Germline trimming cut 0 bases from V and 3 bases from J; bases unmatched to any gene: 6. Germline V gene data show CDR1 as SGDLS and CDR2 as YYNGEE.

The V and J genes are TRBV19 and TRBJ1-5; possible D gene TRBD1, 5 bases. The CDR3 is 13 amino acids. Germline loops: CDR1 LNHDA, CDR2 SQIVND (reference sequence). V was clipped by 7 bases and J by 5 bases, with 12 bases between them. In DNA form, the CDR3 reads TGTGCCAGTAAGACGCCGGGGGATCAGCCCCAGCATTTT. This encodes CASKTPGDQPQHF.

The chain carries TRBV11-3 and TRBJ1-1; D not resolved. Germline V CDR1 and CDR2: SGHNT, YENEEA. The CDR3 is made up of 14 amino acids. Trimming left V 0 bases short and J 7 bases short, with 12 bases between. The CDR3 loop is CASSLDGPGIEAFF. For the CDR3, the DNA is TGTGCCAGCAGCTTAGACGGGCCCGGGATTGAAGCTTTCTTT.

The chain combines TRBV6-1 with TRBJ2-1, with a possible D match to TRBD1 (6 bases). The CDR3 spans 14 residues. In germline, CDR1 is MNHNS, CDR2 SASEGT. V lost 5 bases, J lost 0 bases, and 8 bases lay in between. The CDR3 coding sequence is TGTGCCAGCAGTACAGGGAGCTCCTACAATGAGCAGTTCTTC. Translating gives CASSTGSSYNEQFF.

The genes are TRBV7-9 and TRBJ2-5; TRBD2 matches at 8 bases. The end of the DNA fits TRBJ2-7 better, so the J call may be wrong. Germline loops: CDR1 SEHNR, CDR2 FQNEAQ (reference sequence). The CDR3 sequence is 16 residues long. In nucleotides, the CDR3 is TGTGCCAGCAGCTTAGGGGGACTAGGGGACCGCTACGAGCAGTACTTC. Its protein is CASSLGGLGDRYEQYF.

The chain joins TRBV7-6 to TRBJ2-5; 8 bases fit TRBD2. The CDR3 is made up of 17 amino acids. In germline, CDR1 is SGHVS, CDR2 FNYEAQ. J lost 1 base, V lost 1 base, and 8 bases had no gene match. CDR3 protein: CASSLGRLATLQETQYF. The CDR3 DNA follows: TGTGCCAGCAGCTTAGGGCGACTAGCGACCCTCCAAGAGACCCAGTACTTC.

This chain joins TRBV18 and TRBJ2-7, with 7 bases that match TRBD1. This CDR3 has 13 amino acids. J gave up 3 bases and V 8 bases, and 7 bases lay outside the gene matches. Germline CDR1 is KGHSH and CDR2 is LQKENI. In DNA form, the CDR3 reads TGTGCCAGCACCCCGGGACAGTACTACGAGCAGTACTTC. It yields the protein CASTPGQYYEQYF.

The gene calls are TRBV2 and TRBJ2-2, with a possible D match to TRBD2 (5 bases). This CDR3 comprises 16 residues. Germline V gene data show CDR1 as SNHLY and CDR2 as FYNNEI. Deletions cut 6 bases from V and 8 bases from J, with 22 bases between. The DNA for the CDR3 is TGTGCCAGCAGAGACTACGGGGTAGATGGAAGGGGGGAGCTGTTTTTT. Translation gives CASRDYGVDGRGELFF.

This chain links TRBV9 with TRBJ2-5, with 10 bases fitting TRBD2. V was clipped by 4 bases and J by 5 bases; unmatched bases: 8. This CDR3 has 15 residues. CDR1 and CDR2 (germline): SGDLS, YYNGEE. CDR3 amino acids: CASSLEGLAYETQYF. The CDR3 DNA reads TGTGCCAGCAGCCTAGAGGGACTAGCGTATGAGACCCAGTACTTC.

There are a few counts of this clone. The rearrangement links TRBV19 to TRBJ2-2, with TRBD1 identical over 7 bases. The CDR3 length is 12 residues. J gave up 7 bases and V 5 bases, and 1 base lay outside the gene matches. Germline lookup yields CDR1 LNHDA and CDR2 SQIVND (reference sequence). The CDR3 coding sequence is TGTGCCAGTAGTCAGGGGGTCGGGGAGCTGTTTTTT. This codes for CASSQGVGELFF.

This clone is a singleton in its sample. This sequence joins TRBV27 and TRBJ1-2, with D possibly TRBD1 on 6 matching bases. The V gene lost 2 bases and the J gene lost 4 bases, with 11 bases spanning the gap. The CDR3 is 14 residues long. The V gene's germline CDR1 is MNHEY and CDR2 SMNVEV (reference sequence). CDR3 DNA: TGTGCCAGCAGTTTAAGGGGACAACCCTATGGCTACACCTTC. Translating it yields CASSLRGQPYGYTF.

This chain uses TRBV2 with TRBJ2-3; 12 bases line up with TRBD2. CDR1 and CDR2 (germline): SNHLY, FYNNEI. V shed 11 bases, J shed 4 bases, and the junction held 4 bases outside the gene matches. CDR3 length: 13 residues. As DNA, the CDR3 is TGTGCCGGTTCTAGCGGGGGGGCAGATACGCAGTATTTT. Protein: CAGSSGGADTQYF. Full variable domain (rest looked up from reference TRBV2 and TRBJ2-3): EPEVTQTPSHQVTQMGQEVILRCVPISNHLYFYWYRQILGQKVEFLVSFYNNEISEKSEIFDDQFSVERPDGSNFTLKIRSTKLEDSAMYFCAGSSGGADTQYFGPGTRLTVL.